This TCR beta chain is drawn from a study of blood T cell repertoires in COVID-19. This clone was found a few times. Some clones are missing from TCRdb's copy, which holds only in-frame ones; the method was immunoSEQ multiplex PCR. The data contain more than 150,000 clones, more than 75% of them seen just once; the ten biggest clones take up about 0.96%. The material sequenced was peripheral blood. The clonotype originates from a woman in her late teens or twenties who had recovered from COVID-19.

The CDR3 spells CASTTRATNEKLFF. The CDR3 DNA is TGTGCCAGCACCACGCGTGCAACTAATGAAAAACTGTTTTTT. This chain uses TRBV6-5 with TRBJ1-4; D unclear. This CDR3 has 14 amino acids. Germline CDR1 MNHEY, CDR2 SVGAGI. V lost 7 bases to trimming and J lost 0 bases, with 9 bases between them.